A selection of T cell receptor beta chains follows, all from one sample in a study of immune cell composition in non-small cell lung cancer. The assay was immunoSEQ multiplex PCR, and TCRdb's table has in-frame clones only and misses some. The table shows 2,000 to 2,500 clones, with around 78% occurring only once. The specimen was lung tumor tissue. Every receptor here comes from a human donor with non-small cell lung cancer. CDR3s include the opening cysteine and the closing phenylalanine or tryptophan. The D gene is left open where the match is weak. A row's size may be missing; if present it is once, few, many or a size class.

j_call | v_call | d_call | clone_size | cdr3_aa | cdr3_nt
TRBJ1-4 | TRBV30 | NA | NA | CAWSGVNEKLFF | TGTGCCTGGTCGGGGGTTAATGAAAAACTGTTTTTT
TRBJ2-2 | TRBV18 | TRBD2 | NA | CASSHSGRASSTGELFF | TGTGCCAGCTCACATAGCGGGAGGGCCTCGAGCACCGGGGAGCTGTTTTTT
TRBJ1-5 | TRBV27 | NA | NA | CASSSLDRNQPQHF | TGTGCCAGCAGTTCCTTGGACAGAAATCAGCCCCAGCATTTT
TRBJ2-2 | TRBV7-9 | TRBD2 | few | CASSSGRGDTGELFF | TGTGCCAGCAGCTCCGGTCGGGGGGACACCGGGGAGCTGTTTTTT
TRBJ2-7 | TRBV28 | TRBD1 | large | CASREMRQGAYEQYF | TGTGCCAGCAGAGAGATGAGACAGGGAGCCTACGAGCAGTACTTC
TRBJ2-7 | TRBV15 | TRBD1 | NA | CATSPWGQGIHEQYF | TGTGCCACCAGCCCTTGGGGACAGGGTATCCACGAGCAGTACTTC
TRBJ2-2 | TRBV6-4 | NA | once | CASTSRPGTGELFF | TGTGCCAGCACTAGCCGGCCGGGCACCGGGGAGCTGTTTTTT
TRBJ1-5 | TRBV7-2 | NA | NA | CASSLVGTESGQPQHF | TGTGCCAGCAGCTTGGTCGGAACTGAGAGCGGTCAGCCCCAGCATTTT
TRBJ2-1 | TRBV10-3 | NA | NA | CASTTDNEQFF | TGTGCCAGCACCACAGACAATGAGCAGTTCTTC
TRBJ1-2 | TRBV5-6 | NA | NA | CASSTQGWAYGYTF | TGTGCCAGCAGTACTCAGGGCTGGGCCTATGGCTACACCTTC
TRBJ2-7 | TRBV10-3 | NA | NA | CAISESPRRSYEQYF | TGTGCCATCAGTGAGTCTCCTCGGAGAAGCTACGAGCAGTACTTC
TRBJ2-1 | TRBV29-1 | TRBD2 | once | CSLLRLAVYNEQFF | TGCAGCTTACTCCGACTAGCAGTATACAATGAGCAGTTCTTC
TRBJ2-7 | TRBV27 | TRBD2 | NA | CASSHTSGAYEQYF | TGTGCCAGCAGTCACACTAGCGGGGCCTACGAGCAGTACTTC
TRBJ2-4 | TRBV5-1 | NA | NA | CASSLGRLKNIQYF | TGCGCCAGCAGCTTGGGCAGGTTGAAAAACATTCAGTACTTC
TRBJ1-2 | TRBV9 | NA | NA | CASTPPMAKCIRAFYGYTF | TGTGCCAGCACCCCTCCCATGGCTAAATGTATCAGGGCCTTCTATGGCTACACCTTC
TRBJ2-1 | TRBV19 | TRBD2 | NA | CASSTIAGSVNEQFF | TGTGCCAGTAGTACTATAGCGGGATCCGTCAATGAGCAGTTCTTC
TRBJ2-7 | TRBV6-6 | TRBD1 | NA | CASRRQGYEQYF | TGTGCCAGCAGGCGACAGGGATACGAGCAGTACTTC
TRBJ2-3 | TRBV4-3 | NA | NA | CASSQGQGVKSDTQYF | TGCGCCAGCAGCCAAGGTCAGGGCGTCAAAAGCGATACGCAGTATTTT
TRBJ2-7 | TRBV2 | NA | NA | CASSVAGTYEQYF | TGTGCCAGCAGTGTGGCAGGGACCTACGAGCAGTACTTC
TRBJ2-1 | TRBV7-8 | NA | NA | CASSLVPLGSIRYNEQFF | TGTGCCAGCAGCTTAGTCCCACTAGGTTCGATTCGATACAATGAGCAGTTCTTC
TRBJ1-2 | TRBV18 | NA | NA | CASSPFEGAGNLDGYTF | TGTGCCAGCTCACCTTTTGAGGGTGCCGGAAACTTAGATGGCTACACCTTC
TRBJ2-1 | TRBV21-1 | NA | NA | CARNSRKGRELLDEQFF | TGTGCCAGAAATAGCAGGAAGGGGCGGGAGCTACTCGATGAGCAGTTCTTC
TRBJ2-7 | TRBV5-5 | TRBD1 | NA | CASSFRTGPYEQYF | TGTGCCAGCAGCTTTAGGACAGGGCCCTACGAGCAGTACTTC
TRBJ2-3 | TRBV7-6 | TRBD2 | NA | CASSLGSGRSTDTQYF | TGTGCCAGCAGCTTAGGTAGCGGGAGAAGCACAGATACGCAGTATTTT
TRBJ2-2 | TRBV4-1 | TRBD2 | NA | CASSNPSGSNTGELFF | TGCGCCAGCAGCAATCCTAGCGGCTCGAACACCGGGGAGCTGTTTTTT
TRBJ2-1 | TRBV5-4 | TRBD2 | NA | CASSPSGRVNNEQFF | TGTGCCAGCAGCCCAAGCGGGAGGGTAAACAATGAGCAGTTCTTC
TRBJ2-2 | TRBV6-6 | TRBD1 | NA | CASSWTGLRTGELFF | TGTGCCAGCAGCTGGACAGGGCTACGGACCGGGGAGCTGTTTTTT
TRBJ2-1 | TRBV6-6 | NA | NA | CASSYGVALRFF | TGTGCCAGCAGTTACGGTGTCGCCCTAAGGTTCTTC
TRBJ2-7 | TRBV7-6 | NA | NA | CASSLGTSSSYEQYF | TGTGCCAGCAGCCTTGGGACTTCGAGCTCCTACGAGCAGTACTTC